The 5 T cell receptor beta chains in this list originate from one sample, sequenced in a study of T cell repertoires in cytomegalovirus infection. TCRdb recomputed calls from the reads with MiXCR, one row per CDR3 protein. The sample has approximately 130,000 distinct CDR3 sequences; 8.8% are singletons. Specimen: PBMCs. These receptor sequences come from a human donor in good health (CMV status not recorded). Some clones in this sample may be carry-over from other donors' samples.

This clonotype was recorded a few times. V gene TRBV14 combines with J gene TRBJ2-6; D call uncertain. V lost 4 bases, J lost 2 bases, and 6 bases lay in between. The V gene's germline CDR1 is SGHDN and CDR2 FVKESK. CDR3 length equals 14 residues. For the CDR3, the DNA is TGTGCCAGCAGCCTGAAGGCTGGGGCCAACGTCCTGACTTTC. The encoded protein is CASSLKAGANVLTF. Drawing the rest from reference TRBV14 and TRBJ2-6, the complete variable domain is EAGVTQFPSHSVIEKGQTVTLRCDPISGHDNLYWYRRVMGKEIKFLLHFVKESKQDESGMPNNRFLAERTGGTYSTLKVQPAELEDSGVYFCASSLKAGANVLTFGAGSRLTVL.

This clonotype came up many times. The rearrangement joins TRBV28 to TRBJ1-5, with TRBD1 matching 8 bases. Germline trimming cut 5 bases from V and 3 bases from J; bases unmatched to any gene: 6. CDR1 and CDR2 from the germline V gene are MDHEN and SYDVKM. This CDR3 comprises 15 residues. The CDR3 region has the DNA TGTGCCAGCAGTCCCCGGGACAGGCCCAATCAGCCCCAGCATTTT. This codes for CASSPRDRPNQPQHF.

This clonotype came up a few times. This chain joins TRBV12-3 or TRBV12-4 and TRBJ1-1, with D uncertain. The CDR3 is made up of 14 amino acids. Between the trimmed V and J ends, which lost 1 base and 5 bases, there was a span of 11 bases. The CDR3 region is CASSLGAGGTEAFF. CDR3 in DNA: TGTGCCAGCAGTTTAGGGGCTGGTGGGACTGAAGCTTTCTTT.

This clonotype was recorded at least ten times. V gene TRBV7-7 combines with J gene TRBJ2-3; 7 bases are shared with TRBD2. This CDR3 spans 15 amino acids. Germline assignment: CDR1 SSHAT and CDR2 FNYEAQ (reference sequence). The ends lost 5 bases at V and 0 bases at J; junction bases unmatched: 5. The CDR3 sequence is CASSKRAGSTDTQYF. The CDR3 DNA reads as TGTGCCAGCAGCAAAAGAGCGGGGAGCACAGATACGCAGTATTTT.

Ten or more counts support this clonotype. The chain links TRBV20-1 to TRBJ1-1; 8 positions agree with TRBD1. This CDR3 comprises 13 residues. V shed 5 bases, J shed 4 bases, and the junction held 6 bases outside the gene matches. Germline assignment: CDR1 DFQATT and CDR2 SNEGSKA (reference sequence). The DNA for the CDR3 is TGCAGTGCTTCAGGGGGCGTTCGCACTGAAGCTTTCTTT. This codes for CSASGGVRTEAFF.